The 25 T cell receptor beta chains in this list originate from one sample, sequenced in a study of blood T cell repertoires in COVID-19. Method: immunoSEQ multiplex PCR; TCRdb's copy keeps in-frame clones and lacks some. Altogether about 97,000 clones are present, more than 85% being singletons, with the ten largest covering roughly 3.1%. The sample comprised peripheral blood. These receptors were obtained from a man between 50 and 59 years old with active or convalescent COVID-19.

The chain is built from TRBV6-5 and TRBJ1-3; D gene ambiguous. Per the germline V gene, CDR1 is MNHEY and CDR2 is SVGAGI. This CDR3 has 15 amino acids. The V and J ends lost 4 bases and 4 bases respectively, with 14 bases between them. The CDR3 DNA sequence: TGTGCCAGCAGTTCTGACGCGGCGGGAGGAAACACCATATATTTT. Protein product: CASSSDAAGGNTIYF.

The chain is built from TRBV28 and TRBJ2-7, with D possibly TRBD1 on 6 matching bases. This CDR3 is 16 amino acids long. CDR1 is MDHEN, CDR2 SYDVKM, per germline. The V and J ends lost 2 bases and 2 bases respectively, with 16 bases between them. The CDR3 protein is CASSLESSDSPYEQYV. DNA of the CDR3: TGTGCCAGCAGTTTAGAATCGTCGGACAGTCCCTACGAGCAGTACGTC.

To note about this clone: One junction end disagrees with the germline gene, perhaps due to a read error. The V call is TRBV28, the J call TRBJ1-2; 9 bases are shared with TRBD1. In germline, CDR1 is MDHEN, CDR2 SYDVKM. The CDR3 is 13 residues long. CDR3 amino acids: CATSPGQGIGYTF. CDR3 nucleotide sequence: TGTGCCACCAGTCCGGGACAGGGAATTGGCTACACCTTC.

The chain combines TRBV12-3 or TRBV12-4 with TRBJ2-1; a possible D gene is TRBD2 (6 bases). The CDR3 consists of 11 residues. The V gene lost 10 bases and the J gene lost 5 bases, with 9 bases spanning the gap. The CDR3 region is CATRGNNEQFF. In DNA form, the CDR3 reads TGTGCCACGCGGGGTAACAATGAGCAGTTCTTC.

V gene TRBV4-1 combines with J gene TRBJ2-3, with 12 positions matching TRBD2. Per the germline V gene, CDR1 is MGHRA and CDR2 is YSYEKL. This CDR3 comprises 16 residues. Trimming took 1 base from V and 3 from J; bases not matched to a gene: 2. CDR3 region: CASSQGLAGGTDTQYF. In DNA form, the CDR3 reads TGCGCCAGCAGCCAAGGGCTAGCGGGGGGGACAGATACGCAGTATTTT.

There are a few counts of this clone. The chain employs TRBV7-8 and TRBJ1-6; TRBD1 might be the D (5 bases). CDR3 length: 15 residues. Germline CDR1 and CDR2: SGHVS and FQNEAQ. V dropped 5 bases and J dropped 8 bases, with 16 bases sitting between them. The CDR3 spells CASSPYQTGDSPLHF. The CDR3 DNA follows: TGTGCCAGCAGCCCTTATCAGACGGGGGATTCACCCCTCCACTTT.

V and J are TRBV3-1 (or the pseudogene TRBV3-2) and TRBJ2-1, with 8 positions matching TRBD1. Germline trimming cut 3 bases from V and 6 bases from J; bases unmatched to any gene: 10. CDR3 size: 16 residues. The germline V gene encodes CDR1 LGHDT and CDR2 YNNKEL (reference sequence). CDR3 nucleotides: TGTGCCAGCAGCCATGGGAGGACAGGGATAATCAATGAGCAGTTCTTC. Residues: CASSHGRTGIINEQFF.

The chain is built from TRBV6-5 and TRBJ2-1; 7 bases fit TRBD1. Unmatched junction bases numbered 5, after V lost 6 bases and J lost 3 bases. The CDR3 runs 14 residues. The germline V gene has CDR1 MNHEY and CDR2 SVGAGI. The CDR3 sequence is CASRPGQYYNEQFF. In DNA form, the CDR3 reads TGTGCCAGCAGGCCGGGACAGTACTACAATGAGCAGTTCTTC.

The CDR3 bases are TGTGCCTGGAGCCCACTAGCGGGGGGCGGGGAGACCCAGTACTTC. It codes for CAWSPLAGGGETQYF. J is TRBJ2-5 and V is TRBV30; 12 bases match TRBD2. CDR3 length: 15 residues. V lost 3 bases to trimming and J lost 5 bases; unmatched junction nucleotides: 7. CDR1 is GTSNPN and CDR2 is SVGIG in the germline V gene (reference sequence).

V is TRBV15 and J is TRBJ2-1; 12 bases map to TRBD2. CDR3 size: 14 residues. CDR1 and CDR2 from the germline V gene are LNHNV and YYDKDF (reference sequence). V lost 6 bases, J lost 9 bases, and 6 bases stayed unmatched. CDR3 loop: CATSLAGGPFEQFF. The CDR3 DNA follows: TGTGCCACCAGTCTAGCGGGGGGGCCGTTTGAGCAGTTCTTC.

The V and J genes are TRBV10-2 and TRBJ2-5; the match to TRBD1 covers 9 bases. The CDR3 contains 14 residues. V lost 2 bases and J lost 3; bases outside the gene matches: 1. Germline lookup yields CDR1 WSHSY and CDR2 SAAADI. The CDR3 here is CASSEDRGEETQYF. The CDR3 DNA is TGCGCCAGCAGTGAGGACAGGGGGGAAGAGACCCAGTACTTC.

This chain uses TRBV10-1 with TRBJ2-5; maybe TRBD2 (7 bases). This CDR3 is 14 amino acids long. V lost 3 bases and J lost 1, with 9 bases in between. Germline values: CDR1 WNHNN, CDR2 SYGVQD (reference sequence). This chain's CDR3 is CASSEGGVQETQYF. The DNA for the CDR3 is TGCGCCAGCAGTGAAGGGGGGGTCCAAGAGACCCAGTACTTC.

The V gene is TRBV19, the J gene TRBJ2-1; a weak D match, TRBD1 (6 bases). CDR3 size: 15 residues. The V and J ends lost 3 bases and 5 bases respectively, with 14 bases between them. CDR1 is LNHDA, CDR2 SQIVND, per germline (reference sequence). The CDR3 coding sequence is TGTGCCAGTAGTATTCGGGTTACAGGGAACAATGAGCAGTTCTTC. This sequence encodes CASSIRVTGNNEQFF.

The sample holds one count of this clone. The V gene is TRBV10-3, the J gene TRBJ2-7, with TRBD2 matching 7 bases. Germline trimming cut 4 bases from V and 3 bases from J; bases unmatched to any gene: 6. CDR1 ENHRY and CDR2 SYGVKD come from the germline V gene. This CDR3 is built from 14 residues. The chain's CDR3 is CAISVGGDGYEQYF. The CDR3 DNA is TGTGCCATCAGTGTGGGAGGGGATGGCTACGAGCAGTACTTC.

CDR3 in DNA: TGTGCCAGCCAGAAAACAGATACGCAGTATTTT. Translated, it gives CASQKTDTQYF. V and J are TRBV2 and TRBJ2-3; D unclear. The germline V and J ends were trimmed by 8 bases and 3 bases, with 6 bases remaining between them. The CDR3 is 11 residues long. CDR1 and CDR2 (germline): SNHLY, FYNNEI.

This clone was seen a handful of times. The rearrangement joins TRBV12-5 to TRBJ2-1; a weak D match, TRBD2 (6 bases). There are 15 residues in the CDR3. CDR1 and CDR2 (germline): LGHNT, FRNRAP. The V end lost 4 bases, the J end lost 6 bases, and 16 bases lay between the germline ends. The DNA for the CDR3 is TGTGCTAGTGGTTGGGGGACTCCTAATTCCAATGAGCAGTTCTTC. Amino acids: CASGWGTPNSNEQFF.

The V call is TRBV28, the J call TRBJ2-1, with 14 bases lining up with TRBD2. Germline CDR1 is MDHEN and CDR2 is SYDVKM. The CDR3 runs 16 residues. With 4 bases clipped from V and 7 bases from J, the junction kept 6 bases outside the gene matches. CDR3 residues: CASSSTSGGARNEQFF. The CDR3 DNA sequence: TGTGCCAGCAGTTCGACTAGCGGGGGGGCCCGAAATGAGCAGTTCTTC.

J is TRBJ1-6 and V is TRBV6-5; D remains ambiguous. The germline CDR1 and CDR2 sequences are MNHEY and SVGAGI. The CDR3 spans 14 residues. In nucleotides, the CDR3 is TGTGCTTCTGGGGAGGGCCTGTATAATTCACCCCTCCACTTT. Protein sequence: CASGEGLYNSPLHF.

Written as DNA, the CDR3 is TGTGCCAGCAGCCCCAAGAGTACCTTAAGACTAGCGGGGGTCCATGAGCAGTTCTTC. The encoded protein is CASSPKSTLRLAGVHEQFF. V gene TRBV3-1 (or the pseudogene TRBV3-2) combines with J gene TRBJ2-1; 12 nucleotides line up with TRBD2. The CDR3 consists of 19 residues. Germline-derived CDR1 and CDR2 are LGHDT and YNNKEL (reference sequence). V was clipped by 4 bases and J by 8 bases; unmatched bases: 18.

The CDR3 DNA sequence: TGTGCCAGCAGCACATTGGGGGGGGTTGGCGGGGAGCTGTTTTTT. This translates into CASSTLGGVGGELFF. This rearrangement joins TRBV7-2 to TRBJ2-2, with 7 bases fitting TRBD2. V gave up 5 bases and J gave up 7 bases; unmatched junction bases: 10. This CDR3 is 15 amino acids long. Germline lookup yields CDR1 SGHTA and CDR2 FQGNSA.

This clone turned up a few times. J is TRBJ2-7 and V is TRBV6-6; D unclear. Germline V gene lookup returns CDR1 MNHNY and CDR2 SVGAGI (reference sequence). This CDR3 has 12 amino acids. With 4 bases removed from V and 5 bases from J, the gap between germline ends came to 9 bases. The CDR3 is CASSSLGDEQYF. The CDR3, as DNA: TGTGCCAGCAGTTCCTTGGGCGACGAGCAGTACTTC.

The V gene is TRBV7-9, the J gene TRBJ1-3; D not certain. V was pared by 7 bases and J by 7 bases, with 20 bases between. Germline assignment: CDR1 SEHNR and CDR2 FQNEAQ (reference sequence). This CDR3 is 15 amino acids long. CDR3 region: CASTSDLGDGNTIYF. CDR3 coding DNA: TGTGCCAGCACCTCGGACCTGGGAGATGGGAACACCATATATTTT.

The V and J genes are TRBV28 and TRBJ1-5; D is perhaps TRBD1 (5 bases). This CDR3 has 12 amino acids. Germline loops: CDR1 MDHEN, CDR2 SYDVKM. V was cut by 4 bases and J by 7 bases, with 8 bases left in between. CDR3 DNA: TGTGCCAGCAGTTACAGGTCCCAGCCCCAGCATTTT. Translated: CASSYRSQPQHF.

This chain connects TRBV30 to TRBJ2-5, with a tentative D call TRBD2 (7 bases). Trimming left V 5 bases short and J 6 bases short, with 16 bases between. Per the germline V gene, CDR1 is GTSNPN and CDR2 is SVGIG (reference sequence). CDR3 length: 13 residues. The CDR3 protein is CAWSGGPGKTQYF. Written as DNA, the CDR3 is TGTGCCTGGTCGGGGGGCCCCGGTAAGACCCAGTACTTC.

This sequence joins TRBV7-2 and TRBJ2-7; a possible D gene is TRBD1 (6 bases). Deletions cut 5 bases from V and 0 bases from J, with 14 bases between. The germline V gene encodes CDR1 SGHTA and CDR2 FQGNSA. The CDR3 is 15 amino acids. The CDR3, as DNA: TGTGCCAGCAGCCCTAACGGACAGCTCTCCTACGAGCAGTACTTC. It encodes CASSPNGQLSYEQYF.